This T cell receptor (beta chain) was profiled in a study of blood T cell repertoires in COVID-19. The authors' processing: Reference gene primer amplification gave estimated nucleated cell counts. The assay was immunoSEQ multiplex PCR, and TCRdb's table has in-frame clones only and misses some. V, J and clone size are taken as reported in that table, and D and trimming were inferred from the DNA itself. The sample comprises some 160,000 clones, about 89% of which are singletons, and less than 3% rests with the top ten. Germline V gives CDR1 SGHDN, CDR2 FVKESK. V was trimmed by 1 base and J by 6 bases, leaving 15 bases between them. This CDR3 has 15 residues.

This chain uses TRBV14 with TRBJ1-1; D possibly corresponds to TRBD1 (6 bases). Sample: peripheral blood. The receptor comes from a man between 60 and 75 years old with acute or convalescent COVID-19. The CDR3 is CASSQVTGGFAEAFF. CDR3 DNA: TGTGCCAGCAGCCAAGTGACAGGAGGATTCGCTGAAGCTTTCTTT.